This T cell receptor beta chain appears in the sequencing data of a study of Graves' ophthalmopathy and Graves' hyperthyroidism. Trimming pared 4 bases from V and 11 bases from J, leaving 12 bases between. This CDR3 spans 11 amino acids. Germline V CDR1 and CDR2: SGDLS, YYNGEE. Patients were left out if they had other autoimmune diseases, uncontrolled infections, pregnancy or lactation. Findings and caveats of the study: Ophthalmopathy could be told apart from stable hyperthyroidism by a 13-signature model (around 88% sensitivity, 70% to 84% specificity).

Comments on this clonotype: Its cognate antigen is unknown.

RNA transcripts served as template for amplifying TCR beta CDR3 sequences. The first-round RT-PCR employed HTBI primers together with the Qiagen OneStep RT-PCR kit. A multiplex PCR was then performed as the second round. In TCRdb, the multiplex PCR reads were re-called with MiXCR into one record per CDR3 protein. The repertoire consists of 660,000 or so distinct CDR3 sequences, with 35% to 45% occurring once and the leading ten covering roughly 3%. Sequenced material: peripheral blood. The TCR originated in an adult man with Graves' ophthalmopathy. The chain combines TRBV9 with TRBJ1-1, with D uncertain. This CDR3 reads CASSSDREAFF. Here the CDR3 DNA reads TGTGCCAGCAGCTCCGACCGGGAGGCTTTCTTT.